The rows below give T cell receptor beta chains drawn from one sample of a study of blood T cell repertoires in COVID-19. TCRdb's table, derived via immunoSEQ multiplex PCR, lists solely in-frame clones and lacks some. The data show some 99,000 clones, roughly 80% seen once. Sequenced input: peripheral blood. Every receptor here comes from an elderly woman with acute or convalescent COVID-19. Each CDR3 is given with its conserved first and last residue. Fields, in order: V gene, J gene, CDR3 protein.

V: TRBV6-5; J: TRBJ1-5; CDR3: CASGPAGPQHF
V: TRBV6-5; J: TRBJ2-1; CDR3: CASSYSSRGRINEQFF
V: TRBV9; J: TRBJ1-4; CDR3: CASSVVGASNEKLFF
V: TRBV5-1; J: TRBJ2-7; CDR3: CASSLEGGQTHEQYF
V: TRBV18; J: TRBJ2-2; CDR3: CASSPGGRGTGELFF
V: TRBV5-1; J: TRBJ2-1; CDR3: CASSLREASILNEQFF
V: TRBV5-4; J: TRBJ2-1; CDR3: CASSRGTSGGAYNEQFF
V: TRBV15; J: TRBJ1-2; CDR3: CATSREKVGDPYGYTF
V: TRBV14; J: TRBJ2-5; CDR3: CASSPLTGGQETQYF
V: TRBV7-9; J: TRBJ2-4; CDR3: CASSPAGARGALAKNIQYF
V: TRBV6-6; J: TRBJ1-2; CDR3: CASSYSGAHNYGYTF
V: TRBV7-2; J: TRBJ1-2; CDR3: CASSLVRQGGGYTF
V: TRBV27; J: TRBJ1-6; CDR3: CATGQSYNSPLHF
V: TRBV5-1; J: TRBJ2-3; CDR3: CASSLDLGGLDTQYF
V: TRBV7-9; J: TRBJ1-5; CDR3: CASSPGGNQPQHF